The 26 T cell receptor beta chains listed next were all sequenced from one sample in a study of shared clonotypes between healthy human individuals (dated by TCRdb to about 2020). Receptor libraries were prepared by the immunoSEQ multiplex PCR assay. As stored in TCRdb, this immuneACCESS dataset retains in-frame rearrangements with V and J assigned. A fraction of the clones does not appear; measured against another copy, unresolved V genes explain less than half of the discrepancy, and the remainder lacks a known reason. Across this sample there are a few hundred thousand clones, with approximately 97% seen only once. The leading ten clones occupy about 0.06% of the sample. The sequenced sample was naive CD4+ T cells sorted from blood. The cell subset or site label, read with the paper, signifies: CD45RA+ positively selected. The receptor source for this set is a woman aged 25 to 39 in good health.

This clone was counted once. The chain employs TRBV19 and TRBJ1-1; the match to TRBD1 covers 8 bases. Germline V gene sequence: CDR1 LNHDA, CDR2 SQIVND (reference sequence). Trimming at V came to 6 bases and at J to 7 bases, leaving 13 bases not matched to a gene. The CDR3 spans 15 residues. DNA of the CDR3: TGTGCCAGTAGACCCGACAGGGGCCAACGCGATGAAGCTTTCTTT. This translates into CASRPDRGQRDEAFF.

The rearrangement uses TRBV30 and TRBJ1-2, with D perhaps matching TRBD1 (5 bases). The length of the CDR3 is 14 residues. CDR1 GTSNPN and CDR2 SVGIG come from the germline V gene (reference sequence). Trimming stripped 1 base from V and 4 bases from J, with 13 bases between. The CDR3 nucleotides are TGTGCCTGGAGTGGAGAGGGGCAAGCCTATGGCTACACCTTC. Its protein is CAWSGEGQAYGYTF.

The CDR3 nucleotides are TGTGCCAGCAGAAAAATACAGGGACGGACGCAGTATTTT. Its translation: CASRKIQGRTQYF. The genes are TRBV27 and TRBJ2-3, with a possible D match to TRBD1 (6 bases). V was shortened by 6 bases and J by 9 bases, with 16 bases between the two germline ends. This CDR3 comprises 13 residues. CDR1 is MNHEY and CDR2 is SMNVEV in the germline V gene (reference sequence).

The rearrangement uses TRBV29-1 and TRBJ2-7, with D perhaps TRBD2 (6 bases). The CDR3 loop spans 12 amino acids. Trimming shortened V by 4 bases and J by 1 base, and 8 bases separated the two germline ends. The germline V gene encodes CDR1 SQVTM and CDR2 ANQGSEA. The CDR3 DNA reads as TGCAGCGTTGGGGACTGGTCCTACGAGCAGTACTTC. Translated, it gives CSVGDWSYEQYF.

The J gene is TRBJ1-5, the V gene TRBV6-4; 11 nucleotides match TRBD1. The junction had 7 bases not matched to a gene; V was cut back by 6 bases and J by 3 bases. This CDR3 region has 16 residues. Germline V gives CDR1 MRHNA, CDR2 SNTAGT. The CDR3 loop is CASSRTGGNNNQPQHF. The CDR3 DNA sequence: TGTGCCAGCAGCCGGACAGGGGGCAATAACAATCAGCCCCAGCATTTT.

The chain employs TRBV19 and TRBJ2-7, with 11 nucleotides matching TRBD2. Germline V CDR1 and CDR2: LNHDA, SQIVND (reference sequence). The V and J ends lost 3 bases and 3 bases, in that order; junction bases with no gene match: 7. The CDR3 totals 16 residues. The DNA for the CDR3 is TGTGCCAGTAGTATCTTAGCGGGAGGGCCCTTCTACGAGCAGTACTTC. This translates into CASSILAGGPFYEQYF.

CDR3 nucleotides: TGTGCCAGCAGTGCGACAGGGAGGAGCTCCTACGAGCAGTACTTC. This encodes CASSATGRSSYEQYF. This chain links TRBV27 with TRBJ2-7, with TRBD1 as a possible D gene (7 bases). Germline V lookup: CDR1 MNHEY, CDR2 SMNVEV (reference sequence). V was pared by 5 bases and J by 0 bases, with 14 bases between. This CDR3 is 15 amino acids long.

The rearrangement uses TRBV18 and TRBJ2-5, with TRBD1 matching 7 bases. Germline assignment: CDR1 KGHSH and CDR2 LQKENI. The CDR3 has 16 amino acids. V shed 2 bases and J 2 bases; nucleotides not matched to a gene: 8. The CDR3 coding sequence is TGTGCCAGCTCACCAATACCGGGACAGCTTCAAGAGACCCAGTACTTC. This gives the protein CASSPIPGQLQETQYF.

The chain uses TRBV4-1 and TRBJ1-4; the match to TRBD1 covers 7 bases. Germline CDR1 reads MGHRA; CDR2 reads YSYEKL. Germline trimming cut 1 base from V and 5 bases from J; bases unmatched to any gene: 10. The CDR3 has 17 amino acids. CDR3 nucleotides: TGCGCCAGCAGCCAAGCCCGGACGGGACAGTTAAATGAAAAACTGTTTTTT. Encoded protein: CASSQARTGQLNEKLFF.

The sample holds one count of this clone. The chain joins TRBV6-1 to TRBJ2-5, with D possibly TRBD1 on 5 matching bases. V dropped 4 bases and J dropped 5 bases, with 11 bases sitting between them. CDR1 MNHNS and CDR2 SASEGT come from the germline V gene. The CDR3 sequence is 13 residues long. The chain's CDR3 is CASSVVGQETQYF. The CDR3 bases are TGTGCCAGCAGTGTAGTGGGGCAGGAGACCCAGTACTTC.

Worth noting for this clone: The sample holds other DNA sequences that translate to the same CDR3. The chain uses TRBV14 and TRBJ2-5, with D unclear. The CDR3 is 12 residues long. Trimming pared 1 base from V and 5 bases from J, leaving 5 bases between. The V gene's germline CDR1 is SGHDN and CDR2 FVKESK. DNA for the CDR3: TGTGCCAGCAGCCAAGCACGGGAGACCCAGTACTTC. It translates to CASSQARETQYF.

The DNA of the CDR3 is TGTGCCAGCAGCTTTGGGTCCGGGGAGCTGTTTTTT. Translation gives CASSFGSGELFF. V is TRBV11-2 and J is TRBJ2-2; D unresolved. The length of the CDR3 is 12 residues. Germline lookup yields CDR1 SGHAT and CDR2 FQNNGV. The V end was cut by 3 bases, the J end by 6 bases, with 5 bases between.

This clone was recorded only once. The V and J genes are TRBV18 and TRBJ2-2; no firm D call. CDR1 and CDR2 (germline): KGHSH, LQKENI. The CDR3 spans 15 residues. V shed 1 base and J shed 6 bases, with 12 bases lying between them. CDR3 sequence reads: CASSPRVSPPGELFF. CDR3 in DNA: TGTGCCAGCTCACCACGCGTTAGCCCGCCCGGGGAGCTGTTTTTT.

The V gene is TRBV28, the J gene TRBJ2-1, with D perhaps TRBD2 (6 bases). There are 17 residues in the CDR3. Per germline, CDR1 MDHEN and CDR2 SYDVKM. Trimming stripped 5 bases from V and 5 bases from J, with 22 bases between. The CDR3 nucleotides read TGTGCCAGCAGTAAGGTTAGCGGCAAATACCAGAACAATGAGCAGTTCTTC. Its translation: CASSKVSGKYQNNEQFF.

The chain uses TRBV2 and TRBJ2-5, with 10 bases that match TRBD1. Germline CDR1 is SNHLY and CDR2 is FYNNEI. J gave up 2 bases and V 7 bases, and 4 bases lay outside the gene matches. CDR3 length: 14 amino acids. CDR3 residues: CASTGQGGQETQYF. The CDR3 DNA is TGTGCCAGCACCGGACAGGGGGGGCAAGAGACCCAGTACTTC.

V and J are TRBV5-4 and TRBJ2-7; D not certain. The CDR3 runs to 13 residues. Germline V lookup: CDR1 SGHNT, CDR2 YYREEE (reference sequence). Deletions cut 6 bases from V and 9 bases from J, with 19 bases between. The CDR3 loop reads CASNTLDRGGQYF. In nucleotides, the CDR3 is TGTGCCAGCAACACCCTGGATCGCGGTGGGCAGTACTTC.

This chain joins TRBV4-1 and TRBJ1-5, with unresolved D. V dropped 6 bases and J dropped 4 bases, with 16 bases sitting between them. The CDR3 consists of 15 residues. Germline-derived CDR1 and CDR2 are MGHRA and YSYEKL. The DNA of the CDR3 is TGCGCCAGCAGACAGTCTTTTACCGATAATCAGCCCCAGCATTTT. This encodes CASRQSFTDNQPQHF.

The CDR3 loop is CASRLAGKLNTGELFF. The CDR3 bases are TGTGCCAGCAGACTAGCGGGGAAGTTAAACACCGGGGAGCTGTTTTTT. This chain joins TRBV27 and TRBJ2-2, with 10 positions matching TRBD2. The CDR3 length is 16 residues. Germline assignment: CDR1 MNHEY and CDR2 SMNVEV (reference sequence). J gave up 2 bases and V 6 bases, and 6 bases lay outside the gene matches.

The CDR3 here is CASSIDLDSYEQYF. The CDR3 bases are TGTGCCAGTAGTATAGACTTAGACAGCTACGAGCAGTACTTC. This sequence joins TRBV19 and TRBJ2-7; D perhaps matches TRBD1 (5 bases). This CDR3 region has 14 residues. V lost 0 bases to trimming and J lost 3 bases, with 9 bases between them. Germline values: CDR1 LNHDA, CDR2 SQIVND (reference sequence).

The chain is built from TRBV5-1 and TRBJ1-4; TRBD1 matches 8 bases. V dropped 0 bases and J dropped 4; count of bases not matched to a gene: 2. The germline gives CDR1 SGHRS, CDR2 YFSETQ. CDR3 length: 15 residues. CDR3 protein: CASSLADRDNEKLFF. CDR3 sequence (DNA): TGCGCCAGCAGCTTGGCGGACAGGGATAATGAAAAACTGTTTTTT.

Here the CDR3 DNA reads TGTGCCAGCAGTTACGCGGCAGCCTACGAGCAGTACTTC. It translates to CASSYAAAYEQYF. The chain recombines TRBV6-5 with TRBJ2-7, with D unresolved. This CDR3 has 13 residues. The V gene's germline CDR1 is MNHEY and CDR2 SVGAGI. Trimming took 2 bases from V and 2 from J, leaving 7 bases between them.

This clone was found once. The chain couples TRBV7-9 to TRBJ2-5, with TRBD2 as a possible D gene (5 bases). CDR3 size: 14 residues. Looked up from germline, CDR1 is SEHNR and CDR2 is FQNEAQ (reference sequence). With 0 bases removed from V and 5 bases from J, the gap between germline ends came to 10 bases. As DNA, the CDR3 is TGTGCCAGCAGCTTAGCGTTAGCGTTGGAGACCCAGTACTTC. This gives the protein CASSLALALETQYF.

This chain links TRBV7-9 with TRBJ2-1; D ambiguous. Germline V gene lookup returns CDR1 SEHNR and CDR2 FQNEAQ (reference sequence). CDR3 length: 13 residues. Trimming left V 4 bases short and J 10 bases short, with 14 bases between. The CDR3 DNA reads TGTGCCAGCAGCTCAATAGCTGGAGCGGAGCAGTTCTTC. Translated: CASSSIAGAEQFF.

The chain uses TRBV2 and TRBJ2-1; D unclear. The CDR3 consists of 14 residues. The V gene lost 2 bases and the J gene lost 2 bases, with 7 bases spanning the gap. CDR1 SNHLY and CDR2 FYNNEI come from the germline V gene. CDR3 region: CASSERRTYNEQFF. Here the CDR3 DNA reads TGTGCCAGCAGTGAAAGGCGGACCTACAATGAGCAGTTCTTC.

This sequence joins TRBV6-5 and TRBJ1-1; 9 positions match TRBD1. Germline-derived CDR1 and CDR2 are MNHEY and SVGAGI. The V segment lost 6 bases and the J segment 7 bases; nucleotides outside the gene matches: 9. The CDR3 sequence is 14 residues long. CDR3 coding DNA: TGTGCCAGCAGCCGCGACAGGGGGAGGGGTGAAGCTTTCTTT. Translation gives CASSRDRGRGEAFF.

In this sample, this clone turned up once. The chain carries TRBV28 and TRBJ1-1; the D is unclear. The CDR3 runs 14 residues. Trimming left V 2 bases short and J 3 bases short, with 10 bases between. CDR1 and CDR2 from the germline V gene are MDHEN and SYDVKM. CDR3 residues: CASSLGVSHTEAFF. CDR3 bases: TGTGCCAGCAGTTTAGGGGTTAGCCACACTGAAGCTTTCTTT.